This T cell receptor beta chain comes out of a study of control samples from healthy donors and cancer patients. The repertoire was sequenced with immunoSEQ multiplex PCR; TCRdb's copy has only in-frame clones and lacks some. The table includes some 65,000 clones, more than 75% detected once. The clonotype comes from a woman aged 45-65 years with lung cancer. Sequencing was done on a sample of PBMCs.

CDR3 loop: CASSLDPAGAQQFF. CDR3 sequence (DNA): TGTGCCAGCAGCTTAGACCCAGCGGGCGCGCAGCAGTTCTTC. The chain has TRBV11-3 and TRBJ2-1; possible D gene TRBD2, 6 bases. CDR3 length: 14 amino acids. Trimming pared 0 bases from V and 11 bases from J, leaving 14 bases between. Germline CDR1 reads SGHNT; CDR2 reads YENEEA.